This TCR beta chain was observed in a study of beta chain features in type 1 diabetes. The wider study: Regarding age, gender and cell yields, patients proved similar to healthy donors. Findings of the study overall: Type 1 diabetes patients showed fewer insertions and more deletions at VDJ junctions. Highly expressing activated T cells could be over-counted with a cDNA template.

This CDR3 has 13 residues. Germline values: CDR1 GTSNPN, CDR2 SVGIG (reference sequence). With V trimmed by 0 bases and J by 9 bases, 5 bases remained unmatched. Investigators reverse transcribed all isolated RNA, so they sequenced expressed TCRB transcripts. Measured with immunoSEQ multiplex PCR; TCRdb has only the in-frame clones, and not every one. The repertoire holds roughly 450,000 clones, roughly 14% seen once, with roughly 0.04% in the top ten. A remark on this clone: Its antigen is currently unknown.

V is TRBV30 and J is TRBJ2-1; the match to TRBD1 covers 7 bases. The receptor comes from a man younger than 40 in good health. The sample was naive CD4+ T cells from blood. The DNA for the CDR3 is TGTGCCTGGAGTGTTAGGGGGCGCACTGAGCAGTTCTTC. This encodes CAWSVRGRTEQFF.